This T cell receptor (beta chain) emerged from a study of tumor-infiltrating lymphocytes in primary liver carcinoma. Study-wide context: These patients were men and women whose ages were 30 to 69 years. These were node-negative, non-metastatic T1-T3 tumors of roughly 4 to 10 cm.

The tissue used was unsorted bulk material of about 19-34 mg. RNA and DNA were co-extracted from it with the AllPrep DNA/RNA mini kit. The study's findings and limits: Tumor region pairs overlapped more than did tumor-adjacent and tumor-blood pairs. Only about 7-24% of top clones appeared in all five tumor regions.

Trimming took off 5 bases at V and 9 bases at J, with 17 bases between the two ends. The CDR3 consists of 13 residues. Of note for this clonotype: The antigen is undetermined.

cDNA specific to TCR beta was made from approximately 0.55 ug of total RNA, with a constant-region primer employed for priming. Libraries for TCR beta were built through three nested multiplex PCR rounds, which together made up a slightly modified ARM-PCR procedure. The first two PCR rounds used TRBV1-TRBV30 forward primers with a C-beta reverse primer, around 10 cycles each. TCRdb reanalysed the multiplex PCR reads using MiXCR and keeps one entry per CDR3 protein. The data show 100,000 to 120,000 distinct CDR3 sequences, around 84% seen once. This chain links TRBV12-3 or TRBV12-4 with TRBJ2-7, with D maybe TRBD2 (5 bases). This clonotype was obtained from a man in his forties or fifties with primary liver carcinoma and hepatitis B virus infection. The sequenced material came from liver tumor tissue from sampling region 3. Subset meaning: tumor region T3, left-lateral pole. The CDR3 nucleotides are TGTGCCAGCAGTGTGAAGTGGGAGCCCGGGCAGTACTTC. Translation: CASSVKWEPGQYF.